The T cell receptor beta chain under discussion was sequenced for a study of blood T cell repertoires in COVID-19. Study-level information: Collection of acute and convalescent COVID-19 samples took place in the United States, Italy and Spain. T cells, B-cell-depleted T cells, or PBMCs provided the cDNA or gDNA that served as material.

This CDR3 is 15 amino acids long. Per germline, CDR1 ENHRY and CDR2 SYGVKD. V was cut by 4 bases and J by 6 bases, with 13 bases left in between. This clone appeared a few times. Original processing methods: Reference gene primer amplification in the assay estimated nucleated cell counts. TCRdb's copy holds only in-frame clones and misses some; the assay was immunoSEQ multiplex PCR. From that table come the V and J calls and clone size; the DNA was used to work out D and trimming. The table has 35,000 to 45,000 clones, about 85% seen once; the top ten hold about 4.1%. This sequence was found in a man aged 60-69 years with acute or convalescent COVID-19. The genes are TRBV10-3 and TRBJ1-6, with D perhaps TRBD1 (5 bases). Sequenced material: peripheral blood. The CDR3 sequence is CAISVLGTGNSPLHF. CDR3 coding DNA: TGTGCCATCAGTGTGCTAGGGACTGGTAATTCACCCCTCCACTTT.